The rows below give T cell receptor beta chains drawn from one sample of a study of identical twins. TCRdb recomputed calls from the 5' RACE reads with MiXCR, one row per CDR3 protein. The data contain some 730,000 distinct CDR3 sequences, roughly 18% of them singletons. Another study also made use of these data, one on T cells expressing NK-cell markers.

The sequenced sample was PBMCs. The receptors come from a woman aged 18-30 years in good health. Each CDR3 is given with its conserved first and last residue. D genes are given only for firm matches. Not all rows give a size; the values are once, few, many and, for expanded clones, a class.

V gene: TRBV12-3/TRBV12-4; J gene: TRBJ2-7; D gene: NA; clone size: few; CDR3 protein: CASRGGGGVYEQYF; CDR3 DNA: TGTGCCAGCAGGGGGGGTGGTGGTGTCTACGAGCAGTACTTC
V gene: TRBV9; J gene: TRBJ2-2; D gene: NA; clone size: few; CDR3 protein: CASSIRQDLHTGELFF; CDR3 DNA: TGTGCCAGCAGCATCCGACAGGACCTCCACACCGGGGAGCTGTTTTTT
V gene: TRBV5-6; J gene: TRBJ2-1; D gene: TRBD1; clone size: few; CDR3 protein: CASNLGQYNEQFF; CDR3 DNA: TGTGCCAGCAACCTGGGACAGTACAATGAGCAGTTCTTC
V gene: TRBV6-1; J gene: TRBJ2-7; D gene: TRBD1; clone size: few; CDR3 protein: CASRKHRGFYEQYF; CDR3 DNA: TGTGCCAGCAGGAAACACAGGGGGTTCTACGAGCAGTACTTC
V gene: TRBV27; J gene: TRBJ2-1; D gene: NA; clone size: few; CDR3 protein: CASKSGSTHFYNEQFF; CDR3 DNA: TGTGCCAGCAAGTCGGGTTCGACCCACTTCTACAATGAGCAGTTCTTC
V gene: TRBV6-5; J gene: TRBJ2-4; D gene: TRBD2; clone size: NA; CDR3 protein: CASSSTASAGNIQYF; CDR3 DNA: TGTGCCAGCAGTTCGACAGCTTCAGCGGGGAACATTCAGTACTTC
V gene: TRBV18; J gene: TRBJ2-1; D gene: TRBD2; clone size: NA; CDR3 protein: CASSPYGGVTYNEQFF; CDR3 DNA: TGTGCCAGCTCACCATACGGGGGGGTGACCTACAATGAGCAGTTCTTC
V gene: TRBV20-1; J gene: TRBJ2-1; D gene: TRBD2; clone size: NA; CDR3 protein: CSATPPLAGVFNEQFF; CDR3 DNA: TGCAGTGCTACCCCCCCCCTAGCGGGAGTTTTCAATGAGCAGTTCTTC
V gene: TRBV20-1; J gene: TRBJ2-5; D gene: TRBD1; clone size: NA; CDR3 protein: CSARKTGEETQYF; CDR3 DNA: TGCAGTGCTAGAAAAACAGGGGAGGAGACCCAGTACTTC
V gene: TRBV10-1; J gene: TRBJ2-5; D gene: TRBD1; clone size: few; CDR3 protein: CASSESLGARGRETQYF; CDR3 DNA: TGCGCCAGCAGTGAGTCGTTGGGGGCGAGGGGGCGAGAGACCCAGTACTTC
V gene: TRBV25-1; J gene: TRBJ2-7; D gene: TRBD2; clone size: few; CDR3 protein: CASSATSGISYEQYF; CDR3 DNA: TGTGCCAGCAGTGCAACTAGCGGGATCTCCTACGAGCAGTACTTC
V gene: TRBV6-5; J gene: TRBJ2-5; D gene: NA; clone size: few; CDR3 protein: CASSYSVAQETQYF; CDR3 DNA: TGTGCCAGCAGTTACTCTGTGGCCCAAGAGACCCAGTACTTC
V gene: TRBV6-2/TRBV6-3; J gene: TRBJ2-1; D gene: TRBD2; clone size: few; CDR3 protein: CASSLPGTSGRNEQFF; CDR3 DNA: TGTGCCAGCAGCCTTCCAGGGACTAGCGGGAGGAATGAGCAGTTCTTC
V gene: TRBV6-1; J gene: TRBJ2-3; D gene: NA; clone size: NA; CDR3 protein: CASSRTLGTGTDTQYF; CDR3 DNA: TGTGCCAGCAGTCGAACACTGGGCACCGGCACAGATACGCAGTATTTT
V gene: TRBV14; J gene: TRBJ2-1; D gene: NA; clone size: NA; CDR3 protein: CASSPRVAIPYNEQFF; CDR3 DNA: TGTGCCAGCAGCCCCCGTGTCGCAATACCCTACAATGAGCAGTTCTTC
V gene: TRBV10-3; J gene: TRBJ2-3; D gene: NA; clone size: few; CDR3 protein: CAISETSTDTQYF; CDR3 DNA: TGTGCCATCAGTGAGACGTCAACAGATACGCAGTATTTT
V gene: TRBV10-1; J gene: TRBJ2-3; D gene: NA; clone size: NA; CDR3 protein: CASSQPGNTDTQYF; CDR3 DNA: TGCGCCAGCAGTCAACCGGGGAACACAGATACGCAGTATTTT
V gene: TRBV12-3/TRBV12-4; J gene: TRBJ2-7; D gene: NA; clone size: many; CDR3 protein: CASSPDTYEQYF; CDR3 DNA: TGTGCCAGCAGCCCGGACACCTACGAGCAGTACTTC
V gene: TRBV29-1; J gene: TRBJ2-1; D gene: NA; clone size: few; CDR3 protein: CSVTVNEQFF; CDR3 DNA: TGCAGCGTCACAGTAAATGAGCAGTTCTTC
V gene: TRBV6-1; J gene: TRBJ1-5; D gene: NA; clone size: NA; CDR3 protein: CASRRQNNQPQHF; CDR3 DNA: TGTGCCAGCAGACGACAGAACAATCAGCCCCAGCATTTT
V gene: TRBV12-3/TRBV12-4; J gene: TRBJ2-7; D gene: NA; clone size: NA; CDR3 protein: CASNHPGETYEQYF; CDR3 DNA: TGTGCCAGCAACCATCCCGGGGAAACTTACGAGCAGTACTTC
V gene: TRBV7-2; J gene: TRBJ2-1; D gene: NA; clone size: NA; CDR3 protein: CASSLEFWASTRVF; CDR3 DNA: TGTGCCAGCAGCTTAGAATTTTGGGCAAGCACTCGGGTCTTC
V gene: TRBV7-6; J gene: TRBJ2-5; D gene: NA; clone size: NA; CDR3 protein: CASSFPGQGGLKTQYF; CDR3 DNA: TGTGCCAGCAGCTTCCCCGGACAGGGAGGGTTGAAGACCCAGTACTTC
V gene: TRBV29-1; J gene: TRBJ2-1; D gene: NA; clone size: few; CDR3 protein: CSVGGADNYNEQFF; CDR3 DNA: TGCAGCGTTGGTGGAGCGGATAACTACAATGAGCAGTTCTTC
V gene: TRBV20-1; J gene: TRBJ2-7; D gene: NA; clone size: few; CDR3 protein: CSARDPGEGANEQYF; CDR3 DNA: TGCAGTGCTAGAGACCCTGGCGAGGGCGCGAACGAGCAGTACTTC
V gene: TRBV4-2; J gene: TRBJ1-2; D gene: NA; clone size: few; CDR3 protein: CASSQADIYGYTF; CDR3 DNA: TGTGCCAGCAGCCAAGCGGACATCTATGGCTACACCTTC
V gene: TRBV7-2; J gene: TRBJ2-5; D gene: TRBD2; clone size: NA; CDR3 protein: CASSLGFGGGETQYF; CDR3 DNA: TGTGCCAGCAGCTTAGGTTTTGGGGGAGGGGAGACCCAGTACTTC
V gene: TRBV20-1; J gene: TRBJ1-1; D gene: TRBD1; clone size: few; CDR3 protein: CSASKGQSNTEAFF; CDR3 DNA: TGCAGTGCTAGCAAGGGACAGTCGAACACTGAAGCTTTCTTT
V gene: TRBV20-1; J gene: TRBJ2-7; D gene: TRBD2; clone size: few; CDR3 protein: CSATERGHSDEQYF; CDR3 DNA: TGCAGTGCTACAGAGCGGGGGCACTCCGACGAGCAGTACTTC
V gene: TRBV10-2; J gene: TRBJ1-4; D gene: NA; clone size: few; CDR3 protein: CASSEVRGENDGEKLFF; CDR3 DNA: TGCGCCAGCAGTGAGGTTAGGGGGGAAAACGATGGTGAAAAACTGTTTTTT
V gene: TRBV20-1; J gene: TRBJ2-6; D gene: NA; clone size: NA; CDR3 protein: CSASDRGTSGANVLTF; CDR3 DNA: TGCAGTGCTAGTGACAGAGGAACCTCTGGGGCCAACGTCCTGACTTTC
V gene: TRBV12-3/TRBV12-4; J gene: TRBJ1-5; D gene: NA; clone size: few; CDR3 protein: CASSRQTFKPQHF; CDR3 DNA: TGTGCCAGCAGTAGACAGACCTTTAAGCCCCAGCATTTT
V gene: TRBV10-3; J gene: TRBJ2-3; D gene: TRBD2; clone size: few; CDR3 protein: CATCLLGLAGDGDTQYF; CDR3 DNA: TGTGCCACCTGTCTATTGGGACTAGCGGGAGACGGAGATACGCAGTATTTT
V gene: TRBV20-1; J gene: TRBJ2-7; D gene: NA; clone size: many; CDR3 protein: CSARAHGGLYEQYF; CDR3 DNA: TGCAGTGCTAGAGCCCATGGGGGCCTGTACGAGCAGTACTTC
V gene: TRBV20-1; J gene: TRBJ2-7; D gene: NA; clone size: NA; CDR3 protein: CSATGDYSYEQYF; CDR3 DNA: TGCAGTGCCACGGGGGATTACTCCTACGAGCAGTACTTC
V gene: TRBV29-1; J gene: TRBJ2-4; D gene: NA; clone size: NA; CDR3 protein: CSVEKGENIQYF; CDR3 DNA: TGCAGCGTTGAAAAAGGGGAAAACATTCAGTACTTC
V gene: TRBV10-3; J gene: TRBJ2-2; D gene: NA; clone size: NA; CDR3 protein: CAIMKGTGELFF; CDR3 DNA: TGTGCCATCATGAAAGGGACCGGGGAGCTGTTTTTT